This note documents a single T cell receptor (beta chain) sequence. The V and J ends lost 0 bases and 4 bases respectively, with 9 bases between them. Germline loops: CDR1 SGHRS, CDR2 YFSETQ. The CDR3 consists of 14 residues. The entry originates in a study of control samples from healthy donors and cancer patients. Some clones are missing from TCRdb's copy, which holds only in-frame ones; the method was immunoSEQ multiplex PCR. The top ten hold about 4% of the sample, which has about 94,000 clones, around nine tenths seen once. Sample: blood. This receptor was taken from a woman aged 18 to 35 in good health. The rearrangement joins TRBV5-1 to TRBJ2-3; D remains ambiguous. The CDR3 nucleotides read TGCGCCAGCAGCTTGGCCAAGGGCCCAGATACGCAGTATTTT. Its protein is CASSLAKGPDTQYF. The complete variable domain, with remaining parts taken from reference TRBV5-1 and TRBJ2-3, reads KAGVTQTPRYLIKTRGQQVTLSCSPISGHRSVSWYQQTPGQGLQFLFEYFSETQRNKGNFPGRFSGRQFSNSRSEMNVSTLELGDSALYLCASSLAKGPDTQYFGPGTRLTVL.